This T cell receptor (beta chain) was obtained from a study of CD8 T cells in ankylosing spondylitis. Remarks on this clonotype: Its antigen is not identified.

Quantitative 5'-RACE was performed with molecular barcodes, and it yielded the TCR beta libraries. TCRdb reprocessed the 5' RACE reads via MiXCR and lists one record per CDR3 protein. The sample contains about 200,000 distinct CDR3 sequences, 25% to 30% of which appear only once. The CDR3 runs to 13 residues. Germline CDR1 DFQATT, CDR2 SNEGSKA (reference sequence). Points from the study as a whole: Some motif variants had been reported before (in reactive arthritis synovial fluid and blood). Under 10 highly homologous variants formed a TCR beta motif that appeared characteristic of ankylosing spondylitis blood.

The J gene is TRBJ1-1, the V gene TRBV20-1; 9 positions agree with TRBD1. The source is a male donor with ankylosing spondylitis or in good health (not recorded which). Sequencing used blood, either unsorted or a sorted T cell fraction (not recorded which). The CDR3 coding sequence is TGCAGGGGACAGGGAGGGAAGAACACTGAAGCTTTCTTT. As protein: CRGQGGKNTEAFF.